The source of this T cell receptor (beta chain) is a study of blood T cell repertoires in COVID-19. At the level of the study: Sample material is recorded as cDNA or gDNA derived from T cells, B-cell-depleted T cells, or PBMCs.

Comment on this clone: Sequence at one end of the junction differs from germline and may be a read error.

Patients in Seattle were enrolled during active infection, then followed longitudinally. The CDR3 covers 16 residues. The germline V gene encodes CDR1 LNHDA and CDR2 SQIVND (reference sequence). Clones were sequenced by immunoSEQ multiplex PCR, and TCRdb holds only the in-frame ones, with some missing. The sample records under 350,000 clones, over 85% being singletons. The sequence was collected from a woman between 25 and 40 years old with COVID-19, enrolled during active disease. This chain links TRBV19 with TRBJ1-5; 7 positions match TRBD1. The specimen was peripheral blood. The CDR3 nucleotides are TGTGCCAGTAGTAAGAAAGGGACAGAGGGGAATCTGCCCCAGCATTTT. Translation: CASSKKGTEGNLPQHF.